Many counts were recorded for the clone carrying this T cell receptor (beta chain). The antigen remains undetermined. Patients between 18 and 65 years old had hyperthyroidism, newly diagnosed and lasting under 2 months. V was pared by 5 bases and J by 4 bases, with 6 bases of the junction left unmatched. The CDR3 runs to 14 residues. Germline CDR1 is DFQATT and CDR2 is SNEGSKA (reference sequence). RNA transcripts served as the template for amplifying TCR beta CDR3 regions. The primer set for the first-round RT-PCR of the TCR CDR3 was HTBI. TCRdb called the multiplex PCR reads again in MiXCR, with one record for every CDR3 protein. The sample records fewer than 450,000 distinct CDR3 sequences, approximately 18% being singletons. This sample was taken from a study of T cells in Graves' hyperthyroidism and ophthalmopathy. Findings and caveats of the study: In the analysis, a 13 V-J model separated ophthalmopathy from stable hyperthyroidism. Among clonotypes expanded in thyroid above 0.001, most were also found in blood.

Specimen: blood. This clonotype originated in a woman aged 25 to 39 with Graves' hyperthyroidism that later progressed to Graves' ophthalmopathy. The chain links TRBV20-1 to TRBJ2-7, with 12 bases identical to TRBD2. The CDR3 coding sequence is TGCAGTGCTGGTCCTAGCGGGGGGGGATACGAGCAGTACTTC. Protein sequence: CSAGPSGGGYEQYF.